These 32 T cell receptor beta chains share one sample of origin, sequenced in a study of cytomegalovirus exposure and HLA in healthy donors. The primer mix had 60 Vbeta and 13 Jbeta primers. Some clones are missing from TCRdb's copy, which holds only in-frame ones; the method was immunoSEQ multiplex PCR. This sample's clone table lists more than 100,000 clones. Material for sequencing was PBMCs. These receptor sequences come from a man aged 35 to 55 in good health and CMV-seronegative.

The V call is TRBV30, the J call TRBJ2-1, with a possible D match to TRBD1 (6 bases). The germline V gene encodes CDR1 GTSNPN and CDR2 SVGIG (reference sequence). V lost 2 bases, J lost 4 bases, and 9 bases lay in between. This CDR3 region has 13 residues. The DNA of the CDR3 is TGTGCCTGGAGTCCCGGGACATACAATGAGCAGTTCTTC. Its translation: CAWSPGTYNEQFF.

The rearrangement uses TRBV5-1 and TRBJ2-3; D perhaps matches TRBD1 (5 bases). The V and J ends lost 4 bases and 5 bases respectively, with 14 bases between them. Germline values: CDR1 SGHRS, CDR2 YFSETQ. The CDR3 loop spans 14 amino acids. The CDR3 loop reads CASSQTQGEDTQYF. CDR3 sequence (DNA): TGCGCCAGCAGCCAGACGCAGGGCGAAGATACGCAGTATTTT.

This chain connects TRBV7-2 to TRBJ2-7; D is possibly TRBD1 (5 bases). Trimming cost V 3 bases and J 1 base, with 13 bases left between them. The germline V gene encodes CDR1 SGHTA and CDR2 FQGNSA. CDR3 length: 15 residues. The CDR3 DNA reads TGTGCCAGCAGCTTTGAAGGGGCTAGGTCCTACGAGCAGTACTTC. Its protein is CASSFEGARSYEQYF.

V usage is TRBV29-1 and J usage is TRBJ2-2; 9 bases map to TRBD1. CDR1 is SQVTM, CDR2 ANQGSEA, per germline. The CDR3 contains 15 residues. V shed 7 bases and J 6 bases; nucleotides not matched to a gene: 12. As DNA, the CDR3 is TGCAGCGCCCTCTCCGGGACAGGGTACCCCGGGGAGCTGTTTTTT. Protein product: CSALSGTGYPGELFF.

The rearrangement uses TRBV12-5 and TRBJ2-5; D perhaps matches TRBD2 (6 bases). Between the trimmed V and J ends, which lost 1 base and 2 bases, there was a span of 11 bases. Germline V gene data show CDR1 as LGHNT and CDR2 as FRNRAP. This CDR3 region has 15 residues. CDR3 coding DNA: TGTGCTAGTGGTTTGGGCCGGGAGCCGCAAGAGACCCAGTACTTC. It is translated as CASGLGREPQETQYF.

The chain employs TRBV19 and TRBJ2-3; the D is unclear. The CDR3 sequence is 16 residues long. Per germline, CDR1 LNHDA and CDR2 SQIVND (reference sequence). Deletions cut 6 bases from V and 3 bases from J, with 19 bases between. The CDR3 spells CASSAQPNSLTDTQYF. The CDR3 coding sequence is TGTGCCAGTAGCGCACAGCCCAATTCCCTGACAGATACGCAGTATTTT.

J is TRBJ2-7 and V is TRBV28, with D possibly matching TRBD1 (6 bases). V lost 7 bases to trimming and J lost 2 bases, with 15 bases between them. Germline CDR1 and CDR2: MDHEN and SYDVKM. The CDR3 runs to 14 residues. Written as DNA, the CDR3 is TGTGCCAGCAACCCACAGGGCACAACCTACGAGCAGTACTTC. Translating it yields CASNPQGTTYEQYF.

The chain employs TRBV7-9 and TRBJ1-3, with unresolved D. CDR1 is SEHNR and CDR2 is FQNEAQ in the germline V gene (reference sequence). With 6 bases removed from V and 2 bases from J, the gap between germline ends came to 14 bases. The CDR3 is 15 residues long. The CDR3 region is CASRSGGGTGNTIYF. CDR3 nucleotides: TGTGCCAGCAGGTCCGGAGGAGGCACTGGAAACACCATATATTTT. Complete variable domain (other parts from reference TRBV7-9 and TRBJ1-3): DTGVSQNPRHKITKRGQNVTFRCDPISEHNRLYWYRQTLGQGPEFLTYFQNEAQLEKSRLLSDRFSAERPKGSFSTLEIQRTEQGDSAMYLCASRSGGGTGNTIYFGEGSWLTVV.

The chain joins TRBV4-3 to TRBJ2-7; 12 nucleotides align to TRBD2. Germline V lookup: CDR1 LGHNA, CDR2 YSLEER. Trimming removed 5 bases from V and 3 bases from J; junction bases left unmatched: 5. The CDR3 runs 15 residues. CDR3 in DNA: TGCGCCAGCAGCGACGGACTAGCGGGAATCTACGAGCAGTACTTC. It is translated as CASSDGLAGIYEQYF.

The chain has TRBV29-1 and TRBJ2-2; TRBD1 matches at 10 bases. With V trimmed by 7 bases and J by 6 bases, 8 bases remained unmatched. The CDR3 loop spans 14 amino acids. Per the germline V gene, CDR1 is SQVTM and CDR2 is ANQGSEA. The CDR3 is CSAGTGDIAGELFF. The CDR3 bases are TGCAGCGCGGGGACAGGGGATATTGCCGGGGAGCTGTTTTTT.

The gene calls are TRBV7-8 and TRBJ1-5; tentatively, D is TRBD1 (5 bases). Per germline, CDR1 SGHVS and CDR2 FQNEAQ. The CDR3 covers 16 residues. With 2 bases removed from V and 0 bases from J, the gap between germline ends came to 11 bases. The CDR3 region is CASSLSGGNSNQPQHF. The CDR3 region has the DNA TGTGCCAGCAGCTTATCCGGGGGAAATAGCAATCAGCCCCAGCATTTT.

This chain links TRBV4-3 with TRBJ2-5, with 8 bases lining up with TRBD1. The CDR3 is 16 amino acids. From germline, CDR1 is LGHNA and CDR2 YSLEER. The J segment lost 2 bases and the V segment lost 4 bases, leaving 9 bases of the junction unmatched. The CDR3 nucleotides read TGCGCCAGCAGCCCAGCTCGGACAGGGAAACAAGAGACCCAGTACTTC. Encoded protein: CASSPARTGKQETQYF.

The V and J genes are TRBV19 and TRBJ1-4; 7 bases fit TRBD1. Trimming took 5 bases from V and 4 from J; bases not matched to a gene: 16. Per germline, CDR1 LNHDA and CDR2 SQIVND (reference sequence). The CDR3 has 18 residues. The CDR3 bases are TGTGCCAGTAGTCCCCAACCCTGGGGGGACAGCTATAATGAAAAACTGTTTTTT. This sequence encodes CASSPQPWGDSYNEKLFF.

The chain links TRBV7-9 to TRBJ2-7; 8 bases are a match to TRBD1. The CDR3 runs 15 residues. Germline-derived CDR1 and CDR2 are SEHNR and FQNEAQ (reference sequence). V shed 4 bases, J shed 1 base, and the junction held 6 bases outside the gene matches. CDR3 sequence: CASSSWTGLSYEQYF. The CDR3, as DNA: TGTGCCAGCAGCTCTTGGACAGGGTTGTCCTACGAGCAGTACTTC.

J is TRBJ1-2 and V is TRBV6-5; D remains ambiguous. Germline lookup yields CDR1 MNHEY and CDR2 SVGAGI. CDR3 length equals 15 residues. V was shortened by 0 bases and J by 4 bases, with 12 bases between the two germline ends. As DNA, the CDR3 is TGTGCCAGCAGTTACTCTCGTGTATCGGGCTATGGCTACACCTTC. Translated: CASSYSRVSGYGYTF.

This chain uses TRBV19 with TRBJ2-2; D remains unclear. Trimming took off 2 bases at V and 5 bases at J, with 9 bases between the two ends. CDR3 length equals 14 residues. Looked up from germline, CDR1 is LNHDA and CDR2 is SQIVND (reference sequence). CDR3 sequence: CASSINSPTGELFF. As DNA, the CDR3 is TGTGCCAGTAGTATAAACTCGCCTACCGGGGAGCTGTTTTTT. Full variable domain (remainder filled in from reference TRBV19 and TRBJ2-2): DGGITQSPKYLFRKEGQNVTLSCEQNLNHDAMYWYRQDPGQGLRLIYYSQIVNDFQKGDIAEGYSVSREKKESFPLTVTSAQKNPTAFYLCASSINSPTGELFFGEGSRLTVL.

The rearrangement links TRBV30 to TRBJ2-1, with unresolved D. CDR3 length equals 11 residues. Looked up from germline, CDR1 is GTSNPN and CDR2 is SVGIG (reference sequence). The V end lost 6 bases, the J end lost 8 bases, and 11 bases lay between the germline ends. The CDR3 sequence is CACTWAYEQFF. CDR3 bases: TGTGCCTGTACGTGGGCGTATGAGCAGTTCTTC.

This sequence joins TRBV27 and TRBJ2-5, with D possibly being TRBD2 (6 bases). The CDR3 runs 13 residues. Germline CDR1 is MNHEY and CDR2 is SMNVEV (reference sequence). Trimming took off 6 bases at V and 7 bases at J, with 15 bases between the two ends. The CDR3 loop is CASSFGGKGTQYF. The DNA for the CDR3 is TGTGCCAGCAGCTTTGGCGGGAAAGGGACCCAGTACTTC.

This chain joins TRBV6-5 and TRBJ2-1; a possible D gene is TRBD2 (5 bases). From germline, CDR1 is MNHEY and CDR2 SVGAGI. Trimming removed 5 bases from V and 7 bases from J, with 12 bases in between. The CDR3 runs 13 residues. CDR3 loop: CASSMNSGNEQFF. Written as DNA, the CDR3 is TGTGCCAGCAGTATGAATTCGGGGAATGAGCAGTTCTTC.

V usage is TRBV4-1 and J usage is TRBJ2-3; D may be TRBD1 (5 bases). This CDR3 is 17 amino acids long. V was trimmed by 3 bases and J by 0 bases, leaving 16 bases between them. Per the germline V gene, CDR1 is MGHRA and CDR2 is YSYEKL. CDR3 DNA: TGCGCCAGCAGCCAGAGTGGAGCAGGGTCTAGCACAGATACGCAGTATTTT. Amino acid sequence: CASSQSGAGSSTDTQYF.

V is TRBV29-1 and J is TRBJ2-5, with TRBD1 matching over 9 bases. The end of the DNA is better explained by TRBJ2-7, so the J call may be wrong. CDR1 SQVTM and CDR2 ANQGSEA come from the germline V gene. The CDR3 spans 11 residues. The DNA of the CDR3 is TGCAGCGTAGGGACAGGGCCCGAGCAGTACTTC. Translated, it gives CSVGTGPEQYF.

The chain joins TRBV4-1 to TRBJ1-4; D remains unclear. This CDR3 spans 15 amino acids. V was shortened by 5 bases and J by 1 base, with 11 bases between the two germline ends. The germline gives CDR1 MGHRA, CDR2 YSYEKL. CDR3 in DNA: TGCGCCAGCAGCGCCCGGGGTGGAACTAATGAAAAACTGTTTTTT. Translating gives CASSARGGTNEKLFF.

This chain joins TRBV10-3 and TRBJ1-3, with TRBD1 matching over 10 bases. V was pared by 4 bases and J by 2 bases, with 2 bases of the junction left unmatched. The length of the CDR3 is 15 residues. Germline assignment: CDR1 ENHRY and CDR2 SYGVKD. CDR3 loop: CAISGDRGTGNTIYF. CDR3 in DNA: TGTGCCATCAGTGGGGACAGGGGAACTGGAAACACCATATATTTT.

This chain links TRBV28 with TRBJ2-2; D is ambiguous. Between the trimmed V and J ends, which lost 4 bases and 5 bases, there was a span of 11 bases. Germline V gene data show CDR1 as MDHEN and CDR2 as SYDVKM. CDR3 length: 14 amino acids. The CDR3 DNA is TGTGCCAGCAGTTATCAGTCAGGTACCGGGGAGCTGTTTTTT. Its protein is CASSYQSGTGELFF.

The V call is TRBV6-5, the J call TRBJ1-2, with 7 bases matching TRBD1. The CDR3 spans 13 residues. CDR1 is MNHEY, CDR2 SVGAGI, per germline. After removal of 6 bases from V and 8 bases from J, the junction contained 9 bases not matched to a gene. CDR3 residues: CASRTGTEKGYTF. CDR3 DNA: TGTGCCAGCAGGACAGGGACAGAGAAAGGCTACACCTTC.

This rearrangement joins TRBV9 to TRBJ1-2, with D perhaps matching TRBD1 (6 bases). V dropped 4 bases and J dropped 5 bases, with 15 bases sitting between them. The germline V gene has CDR1 SGDLS and CDR2 YYNGEE. This CDR3 is built from 14 residues. CDR3 region: CASSPTGTLYGYTF. CDR3 in DNA: TGTGCCAGCAGCCCGACAGGTACTCTATATGGCTACACCTTC.

The chain employs TRBV6-5 and TRBJ1-2; 7 bases align to TRBD1. This CDR3 is 15 amino acids long. Germline V CDR1 and CDR2: MNHEY, SVGAGI. With 6 bases clipped from V and 1 base from J, the junction kept 8 bases outside the gene matches. Here the CDR3 reads CASRWSGQNNYGYTF. Here the CDR3 DNA reads TGTGCCAGCAGGTGGTCGGGACAGAATAACTATGGCTACACCTTC.

This rearrangement joins TRBV7-2 to TRBJ2-5; a possible D gene is TRBD2 (5 bases). CDR1 is SGHTA, CDR2 FQGNSA, per germline. This CDR3 is 15 amino acids long. Trimming cost V 6 bases and J 1 base, with 15 bases left between them. The CDR3 DNA follows: TGTGCCAGCAGGCTTGAGGGCGGACCCCAAGAGACCCAGTACTTC. Translation: CASRLEGGPQETQYF.

The rearrangement uses TRBV14 and TRBJ2-1, with 9 positions matching TRBD1. The CDR3 loop spans 16 amino acids. V shed 4 bases, J shed 8 bases, and the junction held 12 bases outside the gene matches. Germline V gene lookup returns CDR1 SGHDN and CDR2 FVKESK. Here the CDR3 reads CASSLRTGQGTHEQFF. Here the CDR3 DNA reads TGTGCCAGCAGCCTTCGAACGGGACAGGGTACGCATGAGCAGTTCTTC.

The chain links TRBV4-1 to TRBJ2-1; D might be TRBD2 (6 bases). The CDR3 covers 13 residues. Trimming took 0 bases from V and 12 from J, leaving 12 bases between them. From germline, CDR1 is MGHRA and CDR2 YSYEKL. CDR3: CASSQERGRGQFF. CDR3 bases: TGCGCCAGCAGCCAAGAGCGGGGAAGGGGGCAGTTCTTC.

The chain links TRBV5-6 to TRBJ2-5, with D unresolved. The CDR3 is made up of 14 amino acids. Looked up from germline, CDR1 is SGHDT and CDR2 is YYEEEE. Trimming removed 1 base at V and 1 base at J, with 8 bases between. The CDR3 here is CASSLKNTQETQYF. The CDR3 region has the DNA TGTGCCAGCAGCTTGAAGAACACCCAAGAGACCCAGTACTTC. Looking up the rest from reference TRBV5-6 and TRBJ2-5 gives the full variable domain: DAGVTQSPTHLIKTRGQQVTLRCSPKSGHDTVSWYQQALGQGPQFIFQYYEEEERQRGNFPDRFSGHQFPNYSSELNVNALLLGDSALYLCASSLKNTQETQYFGPGTRLLVL.

The chain carries TRBV5-1 and TRBJ2-1, with 7 bases identical to TRBD1. Germline V gene sequence: CDR1 SGHRS, CDR2 YFSETQ. The CDR3 has 15 residues. V shed 4 bases and J 0 bases; nucleotides not matched to a gene: 4. DNA for the CDR3: TGCGCCAGCAGCCCGACAGGGAGCTCCTACAATGAGCAGTTCTTC. It translates to CASSPTGSSYNEQFF.